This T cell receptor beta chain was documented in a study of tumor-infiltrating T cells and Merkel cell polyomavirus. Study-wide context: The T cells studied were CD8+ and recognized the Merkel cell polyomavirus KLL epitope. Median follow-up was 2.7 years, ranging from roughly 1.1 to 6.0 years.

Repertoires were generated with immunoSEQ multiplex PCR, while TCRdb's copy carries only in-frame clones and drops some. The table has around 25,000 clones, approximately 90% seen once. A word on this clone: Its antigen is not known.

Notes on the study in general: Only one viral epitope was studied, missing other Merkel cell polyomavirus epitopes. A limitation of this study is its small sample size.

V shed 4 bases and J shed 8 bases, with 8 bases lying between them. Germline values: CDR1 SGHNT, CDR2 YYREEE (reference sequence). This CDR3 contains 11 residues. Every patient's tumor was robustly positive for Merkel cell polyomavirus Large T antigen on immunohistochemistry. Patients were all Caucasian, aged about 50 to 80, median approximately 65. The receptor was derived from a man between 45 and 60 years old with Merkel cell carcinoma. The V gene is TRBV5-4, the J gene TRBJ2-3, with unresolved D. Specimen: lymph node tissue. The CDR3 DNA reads TGTGCCAGCAGCGTTAGAGGTACGCAGTATTTT. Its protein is CASSVRGTQYF. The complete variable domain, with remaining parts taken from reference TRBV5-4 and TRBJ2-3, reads ETGVTQSPTHLIKTRGQQVTLRCSSQSGHNTVSWYQQALGQGPQFIFQYYREEENGRGNFPPRFSGLQFPNYSSELNVNALELDDSALYLCASSVRGTQYFGPGTRLTVL.